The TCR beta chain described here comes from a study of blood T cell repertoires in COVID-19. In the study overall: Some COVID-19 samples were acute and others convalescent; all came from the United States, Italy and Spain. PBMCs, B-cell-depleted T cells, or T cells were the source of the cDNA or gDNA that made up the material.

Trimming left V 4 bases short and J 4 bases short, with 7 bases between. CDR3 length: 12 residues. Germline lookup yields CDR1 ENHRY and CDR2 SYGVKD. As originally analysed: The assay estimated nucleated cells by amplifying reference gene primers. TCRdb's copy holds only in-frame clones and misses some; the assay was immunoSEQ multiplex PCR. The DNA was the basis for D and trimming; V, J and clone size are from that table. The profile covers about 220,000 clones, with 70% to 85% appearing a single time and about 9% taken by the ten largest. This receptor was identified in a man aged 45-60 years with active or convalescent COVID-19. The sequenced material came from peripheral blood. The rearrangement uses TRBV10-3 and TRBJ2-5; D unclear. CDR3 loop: CAISGSGETQYF. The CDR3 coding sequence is TGTGCCATCAGTGGATCGGGAGAGACCCAGTACTTC.